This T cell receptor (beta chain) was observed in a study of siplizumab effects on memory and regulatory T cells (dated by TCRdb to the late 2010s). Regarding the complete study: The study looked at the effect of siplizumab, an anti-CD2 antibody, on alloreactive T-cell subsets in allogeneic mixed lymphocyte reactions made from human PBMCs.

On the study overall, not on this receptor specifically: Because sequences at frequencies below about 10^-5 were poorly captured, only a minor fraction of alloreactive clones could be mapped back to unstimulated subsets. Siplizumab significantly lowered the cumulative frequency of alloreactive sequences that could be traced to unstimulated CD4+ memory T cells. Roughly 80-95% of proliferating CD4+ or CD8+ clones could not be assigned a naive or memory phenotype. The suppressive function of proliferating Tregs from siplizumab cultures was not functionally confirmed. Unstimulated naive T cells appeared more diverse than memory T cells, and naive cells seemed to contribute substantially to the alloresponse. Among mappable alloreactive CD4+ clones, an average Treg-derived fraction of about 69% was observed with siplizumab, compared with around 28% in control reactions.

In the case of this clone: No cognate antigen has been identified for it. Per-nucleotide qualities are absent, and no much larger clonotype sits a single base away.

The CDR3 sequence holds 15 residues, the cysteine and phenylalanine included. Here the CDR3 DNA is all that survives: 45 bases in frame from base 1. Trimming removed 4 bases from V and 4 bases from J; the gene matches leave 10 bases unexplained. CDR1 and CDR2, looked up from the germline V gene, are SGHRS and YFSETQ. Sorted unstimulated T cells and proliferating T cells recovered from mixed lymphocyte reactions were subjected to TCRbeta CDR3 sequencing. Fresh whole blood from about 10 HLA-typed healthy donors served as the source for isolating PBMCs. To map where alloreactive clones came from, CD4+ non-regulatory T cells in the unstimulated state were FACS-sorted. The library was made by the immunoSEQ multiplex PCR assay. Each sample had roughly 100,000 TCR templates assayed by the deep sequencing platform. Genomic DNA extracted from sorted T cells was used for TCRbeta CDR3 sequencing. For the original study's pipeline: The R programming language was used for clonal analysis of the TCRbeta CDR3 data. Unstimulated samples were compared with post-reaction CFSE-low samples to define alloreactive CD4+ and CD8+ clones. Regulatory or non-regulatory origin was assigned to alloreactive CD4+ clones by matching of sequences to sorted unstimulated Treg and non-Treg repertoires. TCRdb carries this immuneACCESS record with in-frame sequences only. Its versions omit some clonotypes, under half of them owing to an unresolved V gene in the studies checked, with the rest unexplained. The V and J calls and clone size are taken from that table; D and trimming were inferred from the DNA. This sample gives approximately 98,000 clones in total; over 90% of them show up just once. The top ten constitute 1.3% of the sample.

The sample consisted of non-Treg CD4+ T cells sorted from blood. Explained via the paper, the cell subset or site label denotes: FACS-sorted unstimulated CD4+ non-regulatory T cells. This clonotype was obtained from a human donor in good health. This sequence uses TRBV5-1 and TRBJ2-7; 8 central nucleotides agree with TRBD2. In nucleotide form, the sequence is TGCGCCAGCAGCCCCCTTTTAGCGGGAACTTACGAGCAGTACTTC. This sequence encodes CASSPLLAGTYEQYF.